These 17 T cell receptor beta chains came from one sample sequenced in a study of cytomegalovirus exposure and HLA in healthy donors. Both 60 Vbeta primers and 13 Jbeta primers went into the PCR. Assay: immunoSEQ multiplex PCR; the TCRdb copy retains only in-frame clones and omits some. In the table there are around 100,000 clones, roughly 70% of which are singletons. Input material: PBMCs. The receptors derive from a man aged 45 to 65 in good health and CMV-seronegative.

Remarks on this clone: Relative to the germline gene, one junction end is altered; a read error may explain this. This chain connects TRBV6-1 to TRBJ1-6; D perhaps matches TRBD1 (5 bases). This CDR3 is 18 amino acids long. CDR1 is MNHNS, CDR2 SASEGT, per germline. CDR3 sequence: CASGELWGLSRGNSPLHF. The DNA of the CDR3 is TGTGCCAGCGGTGAGCTCTGGGGCCTGTCTAGGGGCAATTCACCCCTCCACTTT.

This clone has only a few counts. The chain joins TRBV28 to TRBJ2-7; 7 nucleotides align to TRBD1. The V segment lost 4 bases and the J segment 6 bases; nucleotides outside the gene matches: 12. Germline V gene sequence: CDR1 MDHEN, CDR2 SYDVKM. This CDR3 is 15 amino acids long. In nucleotides, the CDR3 is TGTGCCAGCAGTTCCCGACAGGGCAATTTGGTCGAGCAGTACTTC. This encodes CASSSRQGNLVEQYF. The full variable domain, in which reference TRBV28 and TRBJ2-7 provide the parts outside the CDR3, is DVKVTQSSRYLVKRTGEKVFLECVQDMDHENMFWYRQDPGLGLRLIYFSYDVKMKEKGDIPEGYSVSREKKERFSLILESASTNQTSMYLCASSSRQGNLVEQYFGPGTRLTVT.

The rearrangement links TRBV2 to TRBJ1-1; tentatively, D is TRBD1 (6 bases). V dropped 5 bases and J dropped 0 bases, with 10 bases sitting between them. This CDR3 is built from 14 residues. CDR1 is SNHLY and CDR2 is FYNNEI in the germline V gene. CDR3 nucleotide sequence: TGTGCCAGCAGTATTCAGGGGCTGAACACTGAAGCTTTCTTT. Translating it yields CASSIQGLNTEAFF.

The chain couples TRBV10-1 to TRBJ2-7; no clear D gene. The CDR3 contains 13 residues. In germline, CDR1 is WNHNN, CDR2 SYGVQD (reference sequence). V was trimmed by 5 bases and J by 2 bases, leaving 10 bases between them. The CDR3 coding sequence is TGCGCCAGCAGTTCTTCTACTACCTACGAGCAGTACTTC. This gives the protein CASSSSTTYEQYF.

This clone was seen a single time. This chain links TRBV28 with TRBJ1-5; TRBD1 agrees at 7 bases. Germline V gene data show CDR1 as MDHEN and CDR2 as SYDVKM. This CDR3 has 15 amino acids. Trimming cost V 6 bases and J 4 bases; bases outside gene matches: 9. CDR3 sequence reads: CASRTPTGRNQPQHF. Here the CDR3 DNA reads TGTGCCAGCAGGACCCCGACAGGGCGAAATCAGCCCCAGCATTTT.

This chain uses TRBV28 with TRBJ2-7, with 9 bases identical to TRBD2. Germline trimming cut 5 bases from V and 6 bases from J; bases unmatched to any gene: 8. CDR3 length: 14 amino acids. Germline V lookup: CDR1 MDHEN, CDR2 SYDVKM. DNA of the CDR3: TGTGCCAGCAGTGGGGCGGGGGGGCTCCTCGAGCAGTACTTC. Amino acid sequence: CASSGAGGLLEQYF. The whole variable domain, remainder taken from reference TRBV28 and TRBJ2-7, is DVKVTQSSRYLVKRTGEKVFLECVQDMDHENMFWYRQDPGLGLRLIYFSYDVKMKEKGDIPEGYSVSREKKERFSLILESASTNQTSMYLCASSGAGGLLEQYFGPGTRLTVT.

V gene TRBV5-1 combines with J gene TRBJ2-7; TRBD1 might be the D (6 bases). The germline gives CDR1 SGHRS, CDR2 YFSETQ. Trimming left V 0 bases short and J 1 base short, with 11 bases between. The CDR3 runs to 15 residues. This chain's CDR3 is CASSLGATGSYEQYF. CDR3 DNA: TGCGCCAGCAGCTTGGGGGCGACAGGATCCTACGAGCAGTACTTC.

The gene calls are TRBV6-5 and TRBJ1-6; 7 nucleotides align to TRBD1. Germline V gene sequence: CDR1 MNHEY, CDR2 SVGAGI. This CDR3 has 15 residues. J gave up 8 bases and V 1 base, and 5 bases lay outside the gene matches. CDR3 coding DNA: TGTGCCAGCAGTTACTTGAGCCAGGGGGATTCACCCCTCCACTTT. Protein product: CASSYLSQGDSPLHF.

V gene TRBV29-1 combines with J gene TRBJ1-1; a possible D gene is TRBD1 (5 bases). This CDR3 has 9 amino acids. V lost 3 bases and J 10 bases, leaving 6 bases between the germline ends. The V gene's germline CDR1 is SQVTM and CDR2 ANQGSEA. CDR3 DNA: TGCAGCGTTGACCAGGGAGCTTTCTTT. Translated: CSVDQGAFF.

The chain employs TRBV7-2 and TRBJ2-7; TRBD2 might be the D (5 bases). Looked up from germline, CDR1 is SGHTA and CDR2 is FQGNSA. This CDR3 region has 13 residues. Between the trimmed V and J ends, which lost 2 bases and 2 bases, there was a span of 7 bases. CDR3 protein: CASSLPEAYEQYF. CDR3 nucleotides: TGTGCCAGCAGCTTACCGGAGGCCTACGAGCAGTACTTC. Full variable domain (remainder filled in from reference TRBV7-2 and TRBJ2-7): GAGVSQSPSNKVTEKGKDVELRCDPISGHTALYWYRQSLGQGLEFLIYFQGNSAPDKSGLPSDRFSAERTGGSVSTLTIQRTQQEDSAVYLCASSLPEAYEQYFGPGTRLTVT.

The J gene is TRBJ1-1, the V gene TRBV7-9; D unresolved. V lost 6 bases to trimming and J lost 8 bases, with 10 bases between them. The V gene's germline CDR1 is SEHNR and CDR2 FQNEAQ (reference sequence). The CDR3 consists of 11 residues. This chain's CDR3 is CASSTREEAFF. Here the CDR3 DNA reads TGTGCCAGCAGTACCCGGGAAGAAGCTTTCTTT.

As regards this clone: Other DNA sequences in the sample encode the same CDR3. This chain uses TRBV5-1 with TRBJ1-6; D might be TRBD1 (5 bases). CDR1 and CDR2 (germline): SGHRS, YFSETQ. The CDR3 totals 13 residues. V was pared by 0 bases and J by 9 bases, with 7 bases between. The CDR3 DNA follows: TGCGCCAGCAGCTTGGCAGGGCGTTCACCCCTCCACTTT. It translates to CASSLAGRSPLHF.

This chain connects TRBV19 to TRBJ1-2; a weak D match, TRBD1 (6 bases). There are 14 residues in the CDR3. Trimming shortened V by 8 bases and J by 4 bases, and 17 bases separated the two germline ends. The germline V gene encodes CDR1 LNHDA and CDR2 SQIVND (reference sequence). The CDR3 nucleotides read TGTGCCAGTCGCGAGGGGGGGCGGGTCTATGGCTACACCTTC. This gives the protein CASREGGRVYGYTF.

The rearrangement joins TRBV7-2 to TRBJ1-2, with TRBD1 identical over 9 bases. CDR3 length equals 12 residues. The germline gives CDR1 SGHTA, CDR2 FQGNSA. J was trimmed by 4 bases and V by 8 bases; bases with no gene match: 2. The CDR3 nucleotides are TGTGCCAGCGAGGGACAGGGCTATGGCTACACCTTC. Protein product: CASEGQGYGYTF.

The CDR3 loop reads CASSFNRGRVNEQYF. CDR3 nucleotides: TGTGCCAGCAGTTTTAATAGGGGGCGCGTGAACGAGCAGTACTTC. The V and J genes are TRBV27 and TRBJ2-7, with 7 bases that match TRBD1. After removal of 3 bases from V and 5 bases from J, the junction contained 10 bases not matched to a gene. CDR1 is MNHEY, CDR2 SMNVEV, per germline (reference sequence). The CDR3 has 15 residues.

The CDR3 loop reads CASSLSGGGGEAFF. CDR3 DNA: TGTGCCAGCAGCTTAAGCGGGGGAGGAGGCGAAGCTTTCTTT. The chain has TRBV7-3 and TRBJ1-1; perhaps TRBD1 as D (5 bases). Germline-derived CDR1 and CDR2 are SGHTA and FQGTGA. V lost 1 base, J lost 8 bases, and 14 bases lay in between. The CDR3 totals 14 residues.

This chain links TRBV10-2 with TRBJ2-5, with 10 bases matching TRBD2. With 6 bases clipped from V and 5 bases from J, the junction kept 12 bases outside the gene matches. The CDR3 has 16 residues. In germline, CDR1 is WSHSY, CDR2 SAAADI. The CDR3 DNA follows: TGCGCCAGCAGAGACCTAGCGGGGGCTTTCGGGGAGACCCAGTACTTC. Translating it yields CASRDLAGAFGETQYF.